The T cell receptor beta chain described here comes from a study of T cell responses to AZD1222 COVID-19 vaccine. Profiled with immunoSEQ multiplex PCR; TCRdb holds only in-frame clones, not every one. The repertoire holds about 160,000 clones, with approximately 91% as singletons. Of note for this clone: Antigen: not known.

Study-wide results and limits: Recipients of two AZD1222 doses showed rising Spike-specific TCR breadth and depth. Nearly half of unique spike-specific TCRs reportedly avoided B.1.351 and B.1.1.7 mutated regions. Across the whole spike, CD4 TCRs peaked at regions 160-218 and 743-854.

Germline CDR1 MNHEY, CDR2 SVGAGI. This CDR3 has 14 amino acids. The ends were cut back, 6 bases at V and 1 base at J, with 12 bases in the middle. The TCR comes from an adult in good health. The sample here was peripheral blood, taken on day 0 of AZD1222 vaccination. The gene calls are TRBV6-5 and TRBJ1-1, with D unresolved. CDR3 sequence: CASRRQAENTEAFF. The CDR3 DNA is TGTGCCAGCAGGCGACAAGCGGAGAACACTGAAGCTTTCTTT.